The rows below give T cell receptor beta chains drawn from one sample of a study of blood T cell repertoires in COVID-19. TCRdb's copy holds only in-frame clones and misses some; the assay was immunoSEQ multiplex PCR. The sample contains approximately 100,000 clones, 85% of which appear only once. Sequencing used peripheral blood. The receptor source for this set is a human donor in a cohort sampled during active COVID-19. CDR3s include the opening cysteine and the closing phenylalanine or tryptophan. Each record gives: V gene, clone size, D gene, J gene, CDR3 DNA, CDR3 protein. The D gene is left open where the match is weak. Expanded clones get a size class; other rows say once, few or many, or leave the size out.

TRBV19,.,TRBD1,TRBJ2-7,TGTGCCAGTAGCCCTTACAGGGGGAGCTCCTACGAGCAGTACTTC,CASSPYRGSSYEQYF
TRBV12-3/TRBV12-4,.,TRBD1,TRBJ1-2,TGTGCCAGCAGCCACGGGACAGGAGATGGCTACACCTTC,CASSHGTGDGYTF
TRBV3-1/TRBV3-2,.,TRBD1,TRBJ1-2,TGTGCCAGCAGCCAGGGACAGGGGGCGAGTGGCTACACCTTC,CASSQGQGASGYTF
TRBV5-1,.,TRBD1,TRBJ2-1,TGCGCCAGCAGCTTGACAGGGGGTGATGCGAATGAGCAGTTCTTC,CASSLTGGDANEQFF
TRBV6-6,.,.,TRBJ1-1,TGTGCCAGCAGTTACAGCGAGGGCAACACTGAAGCTTTCTTT,CASSYSEGNTEAFF
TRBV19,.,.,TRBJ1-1,TGTGCCAGTAGTCGCCCCCGAGGCGGAAGAGGCACTGAAGCTTTCTTT,CASSRPRGGRGTEAFF
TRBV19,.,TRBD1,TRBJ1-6,TGTGCCAGTCAAAGGGACAGAGATTCACCCCTCCACTTT,CASQRDRDSPLHF
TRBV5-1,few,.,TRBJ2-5,TGCGCCAGCAGCTTGTTGACAAGTCCCGAGACCCAGTACTTC,CASSLLTSPETQYF
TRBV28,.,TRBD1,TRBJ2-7,TGTGCCAGCAGGGGGACAGGGGGTTATTCCGAGCAGTACTTC,CASRGTGGYSEQYF
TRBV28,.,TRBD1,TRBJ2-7,TGTGCCAGCACCTCCGGGACAGGGGTCGAGCAGTACTTC,CASTSGTGVEQYF
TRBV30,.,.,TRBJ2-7,TGTGCCTGGAGTGGTACAGTTACCTACGAGCAGTACTTC,CAWSGTVTYEQYF
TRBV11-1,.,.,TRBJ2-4,TGTGCCAGCAGCTTATCAGGGCCCAAAAACATTCAGTACTTC,CASSLSGPKNIQYF
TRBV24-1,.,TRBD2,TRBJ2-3,TGTGCCACCAGTGACCGGGGACTAGCGGGAGGTTCACCAGATACGCAGTATTTT,CATSDRGLAGGSPDTQYF
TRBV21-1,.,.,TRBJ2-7,TGTGCCAGCAGCAAAGGCGCCCAGGGACAATCATTATACGAGCAGTACTTC,CASSKGAQGQSLYEQYF
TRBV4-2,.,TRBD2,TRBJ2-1,TGTGCCAGCAGCCAAGATTCAGCGGGGACTGGCAATGAGCAGTTCTTC,CASSQDSAGTGNEQFF
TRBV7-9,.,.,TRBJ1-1,TGTGCCAGCAGCTTACGAGGATTGAACACTGAAGCTTTCTTT,CASSLRGLNTEAFF
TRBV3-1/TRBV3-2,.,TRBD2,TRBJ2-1,TGTGCCAGCAGCCAAGTGTCAGCGGGGGAGCAGTTCTTC,CASSQVSAGEQFF
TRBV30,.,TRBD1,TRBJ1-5,TGTGCCTGGAGTAAGGGGGACAGTGACAATCAGCCCCAGCATTTT,CAWSKGDSDNQPQHF
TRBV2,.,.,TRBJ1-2,TGTGCCAGCAGTGAAGCGCGGGCAGCTAACTATGGCTACACCTTC,CASSEARAANYGYTF
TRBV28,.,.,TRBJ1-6,TGTGCCAGCAGTTTAACAGACACCACGCATAATTCACCCCTCCACTTT,CASSLTDTTHNSPLHF
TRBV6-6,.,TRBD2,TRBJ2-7,TGTGCCAGCAAAATCGAGCGGGAGCCCGCCTACGAGCAGTACTTC,CASKIEREPAYEQYF
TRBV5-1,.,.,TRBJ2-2,TGCGCCAGCAGCTTGAGAGGAGGGTCCGGGGAGCTGTTTTTT,CASSLRGGSGELFF